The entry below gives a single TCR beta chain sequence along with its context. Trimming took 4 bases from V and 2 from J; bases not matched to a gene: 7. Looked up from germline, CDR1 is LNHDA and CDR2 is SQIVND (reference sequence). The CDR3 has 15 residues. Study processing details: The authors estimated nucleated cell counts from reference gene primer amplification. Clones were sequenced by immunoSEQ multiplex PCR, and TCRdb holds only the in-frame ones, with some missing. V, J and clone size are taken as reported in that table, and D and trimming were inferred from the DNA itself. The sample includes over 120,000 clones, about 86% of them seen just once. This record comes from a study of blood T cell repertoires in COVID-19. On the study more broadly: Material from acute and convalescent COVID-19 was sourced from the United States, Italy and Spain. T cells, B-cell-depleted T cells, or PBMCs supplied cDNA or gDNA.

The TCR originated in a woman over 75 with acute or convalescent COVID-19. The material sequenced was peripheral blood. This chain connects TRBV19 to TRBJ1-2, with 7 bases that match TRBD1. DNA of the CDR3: TGTGCCAGTAGTAAGGGGGCGACAGAGAACTATGGCTACACCTTC. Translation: CASSKGATENYGYTF.